The 13 T cell receptor beta chains given below trace back to one sample, sequenced in a study of beta chain features in type 1 diabetes. The study reverse transcribed the entire isolated RNA, so it sequenced expressed TCRB transcripts. Clones were read by immunoSEQ multiplex PCR, and TCRdb kept only the in-frame ones, dropping some. The sample holds 900,000 or so clones, 15% to 20% seen once. The source material was naive CD4+ T cells from blood. The source of these receptors is a woman aged 18 to 35 in good health.

This clone was seen a few times. This rearrangement joins TRBV7-9 to TRBJ2-2; possibly TRBD1 for D (5 bases). The germline V and J ends were trimmed by 5 bases and 5 bases, with 9 bases remaining between them. This CDR3 comprises 13 residues. CDR1 is SEHNR, CDR2 FQNEAQ, per germline (reference sequence). This chain's CDR3 is CASSTGTTGELFF. As DNA, the CDR3 is TGTGCCAGCAGCACAGGCACGACCGGGGAGCTGTTTTTT.

The genes are TRBV27 and TRBJ2-7; the D is unclear. This CDR3 is built from 15 residues. Trimming shortened V by 6 bases and J by 2 bases, and 17 bases separated the two germline ends. Germline values: CDR1 MNHEY, CDR2 SMNVEV (reference sequence). CDR3: CASRRSLHEPYEQYF. In DNA, the CDR3 is TGTGCCAGCAGACGATCGTTACATGAGCCCTACGAGCAGTACTTC.

In its sample, this clone was seen a few times. This chain connects TRBV11-2 to TRBJ2-7; 8 bases agree with TRBD2. Germline V CDR1 and CDR2: SGHAT, FQNNGV. The V segment lost 1 base and the J segment 3 bases; nucleotides outside the gene matches: 8. This CDR3 region has 16 residues. The CDR3 sequence: CASSLGYDGRVYEQYF. The CDR3 nucleotides are TGTGCCAGCAGCTTAGGCTATGACGGGAGGGTCTACGAGCAGTACTTC.

This clone came up a few times. The chain carries TRBV6-5 and TRBJ2-5; 9 bases are shared with TRBD2. Losses at the gene ends were 6 bases for V and 6 bases for J; bases not matched to a gene: 8. Germline loops: CDR1 MNHEY, CDR2 SVGAGI. This CDR3 is 14 amino acids long. The CDR3 DNA reads TGTGCCAGCAGACCTAGCGGGGCGGGCAAGACCCAGTACTTC. Its protein product is CASRPSGAGKTQYF.

This chain joins TRBV28 and TRBJ2-3, with 7 bases aligning to TRBD2. The junction had 5 bases not matched to a gene; V was cut back by 7 bases and J by 1 base. This CDR3 is built from 14 residues. Germline loops: CDR1 MDHEN, CDR2 SYDVKM. CDR3 residues: CASTWDYGTDTQYF. Here the CDR3 DNA reads TGTGCCAGCACCTGGGACTACGGCACAGATACGCAGTATTTT.

This clone has a handful of counts. The chain carries TRBV19 and TRBJ2-1, with 9 bases that match TRBD2. Germline V lookup: CDR1 LNHDA, CDR2 SQIVND (reference sequence). V shed 7 bases and J 7 bases; nucleotides not matched to a gene: 8. CDR3 length: 14 amino acids. CDR3: CASNGGRATNEQFF. The CDR3 DNA sequence: TGTGCCAGTAATGGCGGGAGGGCCACGAATGAGCAGTTCTTC.

This clone was picked up a small number of times. The rearrangement links TRBV18 to TRBJ2-5; 8 bases fit TRBD1. Germline loops: CDR1 KGHSH, CDR2 LQKENI. Trimming at V came to 0 bases and at J to 3 bases, leaving 6 bases not matched to a gene. This CDR3 has 16 amino acids. The CDR3 sequence is CASSPPVTGVEETQYF. DNA for the CDR3: TGTGCCAGCTCACCACCGGTGACAGGGGTGGAAGAGACCCAGTACTTC.

This clone has just a few counts. The chain uses TRBV25-1 and TRBJ2-5, with D hard to call. The germline V gene has CDR1 MGHDK and CDR2 SYGVNS. The germline V and J ends were trimmed by 1 base and 5 bases, with 2 bases remaining between them. The CDR3 runs to 11 residues. The CDR3 loop reads CASSELETQYF. CDR3 nucleotide sequence: TGTGCCAGCAGTGAATTGGAGACCCAGTACTTC.

The genes are TRBV5-4 and TRBJ2-5; 8 positions agree with TRBD2. The trim removed 1 base at V and 5 bases at J, leaving 7 bases unmatched. This CDR3 is built from 15 residues. From germline, CDR1 is SGHNT and CDR2 YYREEE (reference sequence). CDR3 DNA sequence: TGTGCCAGCAGCTTGCACGGGAGGGCCGGGGAGACCCAGTACTTC. This codes for CASSLHGRAGETQYF.

This clone has just a few counts. The chain is built from TRBV6-1 and TRBJ2-6, with D hard to call. V gave up 9 bases and J gave up 2 bases, with 2 bases separating them. The length of the CDR3 is 11 residues. CDR1 is MNHNS and CDR2 is SASEGT in the germline V gene. CDR3 loop: CARPGANVLTF. CDR3 sequence (DNA): TGTGCCAGACCTGGGGCCAACGTCCTGACTTTC.

The J gene is TRBJ1-1, the V gene TRBV11-2; D unresolved. CDR3 length: 13 amino acids. From germline, CDR1 is SGHAT and CDR2 FQNNGV. Between the trimmed V and J ends, which lost 1 base and 3 bases, there was a span of 6 bases. As DNA, the CDR3 is TGTGCCAGCAGCTTAGTGGGAGACACTGAAGCTTTCTTT. Residues: CASSLVGDTEAFF.

The chain links TRBV18 to TRBJ2-3, with D possibly called TRBD1 or TRBD2 (5 bases each). Trimming removed 2 bases from V and 4 bases from J, with 13 bases in between. In germline, CDR1 is KGHSH, CDR2 LQKENI. This CDR3 is 15 amino acids long. This chain's CDR3 is CASSPGEGSADTQYF. CDR3 nucleotide sequence: TGTGCCAGCTCACCAGGCGAGGGGAGTGCAGATACGCAGTATTTT.

The gene calls are TRBV2 and TRBJ2-2, with TRBD1 matching over 8 bases. The CDR3 totals 13 residues. Germline CDR1 and CDR2: SNHLY and FYNNEI. The trim removed 6 bases at V and 5 bases at J, leaving 2 bases unmatched. DNA of the CDR3: TGTGCCAGCAGATGGACAGGGACCGGGGAGCTGTTTTTT. Amino acid sequence: CASRWTGTGELFF.